The clone carrying this TCR beta chain is deemed medium-sized. These data are taken from a study of breast tumors, draining lymph nodes, adjacent tissues. The CDR3 spans 17 residues. V lost 0 bases and J lost 1, with 15 bases in between. Germline values: CDR1 SGHRS, CDR2 YFSETQ. Each CDR3 protein is one row after TCRdb ran MiXCR on the multiplex PCR reads. There are tens of thousands of distinct CDR3 sequences in the sample; 23% occur only once, and about 8% lies in the top ten. Sequenced material: breast tumor tissue. V is TRBV5-1 and J is TRBJ2-3; possibly TRBD2 for D (7 bases). This clonotype originated in a female donor with breast cancer. Some clones in this sample may be carry-over from other donors' samples. The CDR3 spells CASSLAYLGGGTDTQYF. CDR3 DNA sequence: TGCGCCAGCAGCTTGGCCTATTTAGGGGGGGGCACAGATACGCAGTATTTT.